The 4 T cell receptor beta chains listed next were all sequenced from one sample in a study of T-cell memory formation after mild COVID-19. TCRdb re-derived calls from the 5' RACE reads in MiXCR, one entry per CDR3 protein. The sample contains 240,000 or so distinct CDR3 sequences, around a tenth of which appear only once. Input material: PBMCs or a T cell subset sorted from them (not recorded which). These receptor sequences come from a man younger than 35 who had mild COVID-19 (a few samples of this study predate the infection). Cell type and time point are not known.

At least ten counts were recorded for this clonotype. This chain uses TRBV20-1 with TRBJ2-7; 7 bases agree with TRBD1. Germline V gives CDR1 DFQATT, CDR2 SNEGSKA (reference sequence). This CDR3 is 14 amino acids long. The junction had 7 bases not matched to a gene; V was cut back by 5 bases and J by 0 bases. The CDR3 nucleotides read TGCAGTGCTCGGGGACAGACAGTCTCCTACGAGCAGTACTTC. Translation gives CSARGQTVSYEQYF.

V gene TRBV7-2 combines with J gene TRBJ2-7, with D uncertain. V shed 1 base and J shed 3 bases, with 10 bases lying between them. CDR1 SGHTA and CDR2 FQGNSA come from the germline V gene. This CDR3 comprises 14 residues. The CDR3 DNA follows: TGTGCCAGCAGCTTAGTCCCGGTCAGCTACGAGCAGTACGTC. Amino acids: CASSLVPVSYEQYV.

This clonotype showed up just a few times. The rearrangement links TRBV7-9 to TRBJ2-2; D is uncertain. Germline CDR1 SEHNR, CDR2 FQNEAQ (reference sequence). The CDR3 contains 14 residues. The ends were cut back, 5 bases at V and 6 bases at J, with 13 bases in the middle. The CDR3: CASSQVLSAGELFF. In DNA, the CDR3 is TGTGCCAGCAGCCAGGTGCTGTCGGCCGGGGAGCTGTTTTTT.

This clonotype was seen a handful of times. The chain employs TRBV30 and TRBJ2-5; TRBD2 matches 8 bases. Germline V gene lookup returns CDR1 GTSNPN and CDR2 SVGIG (reference sequence). The CDR3 totals 14 residues. Unmatched junction bases numbered 6, after V lost 4 bases and J lost 2 bases. CDR3 in amino acids: CAWTKRGGQETQYF. DNA for the CDR3: TGTGCCTGGACGAAACGGGGGGGGCAAGAGACCCAGTACTTC.